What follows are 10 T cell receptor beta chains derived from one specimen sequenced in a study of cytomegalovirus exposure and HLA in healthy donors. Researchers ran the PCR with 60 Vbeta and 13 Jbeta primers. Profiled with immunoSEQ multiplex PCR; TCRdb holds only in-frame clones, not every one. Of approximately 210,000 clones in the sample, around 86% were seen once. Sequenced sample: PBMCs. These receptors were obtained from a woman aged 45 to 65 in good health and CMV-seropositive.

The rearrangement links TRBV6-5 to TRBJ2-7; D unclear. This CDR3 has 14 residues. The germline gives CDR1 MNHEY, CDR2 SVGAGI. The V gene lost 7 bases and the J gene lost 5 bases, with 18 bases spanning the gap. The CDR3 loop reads CASTRSALEDEQYF. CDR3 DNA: TGTGCCAGCACCCGAAGCGCCTTAGAGGACGAGCAGTACTTC.

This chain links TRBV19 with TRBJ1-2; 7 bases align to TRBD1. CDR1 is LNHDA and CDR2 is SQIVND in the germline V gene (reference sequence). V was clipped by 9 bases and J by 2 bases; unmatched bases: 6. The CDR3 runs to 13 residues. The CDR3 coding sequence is TGTGCCAGCGTGGACAGGAGGAACTATGGCTACACCTTC. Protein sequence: CASVDRRNYGYTF.

The CDR3 protein is CASSLQGSNYGYTF. CDR3 coding DNA: TGTGCCAGCAGCTTACAGGGGTCTAACTATGGCTACACCTTC. This chain links TRBV7-8 with TRBJ1-2; perhaps TRBD1 as D (6 bases). This CDR3 is built from 14 residues. Trimming took off 2 bases at V and 0 bases at J, with 7 bases between the two ends. CDR1 and CDR2 from the germline V gene are SGHVS and FQNEAQ.

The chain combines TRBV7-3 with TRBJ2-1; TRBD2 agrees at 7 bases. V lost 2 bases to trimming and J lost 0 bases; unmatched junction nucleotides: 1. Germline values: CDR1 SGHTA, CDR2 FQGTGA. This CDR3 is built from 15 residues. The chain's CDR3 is CASSLAGDSYNEQFF. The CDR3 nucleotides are TGTGCCAGCAGCTTAGCGGGGGACTCCTACAATGAGCAGTTCTTC.

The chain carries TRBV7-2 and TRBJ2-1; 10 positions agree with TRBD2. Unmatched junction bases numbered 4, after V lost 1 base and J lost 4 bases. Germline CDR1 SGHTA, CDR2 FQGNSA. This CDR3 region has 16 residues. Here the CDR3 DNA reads TGTGCCAGCAGCTTAGTAGCGGGGGGTAGGTACAATGAGCAGTTCTTC. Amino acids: CASSLVAGGRYNEQFF.

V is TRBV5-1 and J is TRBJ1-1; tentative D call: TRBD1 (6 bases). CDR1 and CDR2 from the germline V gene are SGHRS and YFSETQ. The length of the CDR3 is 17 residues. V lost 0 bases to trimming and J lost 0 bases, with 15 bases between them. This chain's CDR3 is CASSLALGGGLNTEAFF. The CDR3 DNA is TGCGCCAGCAGCTTGGCTCTAGGGGGGGGTTTGAACACTGAAGCTTTCTTT.

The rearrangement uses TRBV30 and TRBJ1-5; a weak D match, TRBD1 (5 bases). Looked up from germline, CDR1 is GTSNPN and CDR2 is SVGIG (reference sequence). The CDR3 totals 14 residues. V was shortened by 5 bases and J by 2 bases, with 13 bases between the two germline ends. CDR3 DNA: TGTGCCTGGGGGGAGGGACGGGGCAATCAGCCCCAGCATTTT. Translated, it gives CAWGEGRGNQPQHF.

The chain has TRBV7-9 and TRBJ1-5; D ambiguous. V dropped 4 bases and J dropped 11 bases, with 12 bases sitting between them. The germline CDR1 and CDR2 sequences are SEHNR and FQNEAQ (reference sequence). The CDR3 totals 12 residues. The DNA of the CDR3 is TGTGCCAGCAGCTACCGCGGGTCGGCCCAGCATTTT. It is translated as CASSYRGSAQHF.

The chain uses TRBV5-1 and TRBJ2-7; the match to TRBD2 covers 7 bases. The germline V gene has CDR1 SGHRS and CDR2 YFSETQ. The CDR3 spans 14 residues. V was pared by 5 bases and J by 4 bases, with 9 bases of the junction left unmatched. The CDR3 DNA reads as TGCGCCAGCAGAGGAACGGGGGGAGGATACGAGCAGTACTTC. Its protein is CASRGTGGGYEQYF. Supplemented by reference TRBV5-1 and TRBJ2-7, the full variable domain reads KAGVTQTPRYLIKTRGQQVTLSCSPISGHRSVSWYQQTPGQGLQFLFEYFSETQRNKGNFPGRFSGRQFSNSRSEMNVSTLELGDSALYLCASRGTGGGYEQYFGPGTRLTVT.

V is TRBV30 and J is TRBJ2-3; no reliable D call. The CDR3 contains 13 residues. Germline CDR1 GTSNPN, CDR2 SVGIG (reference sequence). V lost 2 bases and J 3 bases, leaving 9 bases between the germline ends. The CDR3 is CAWSRDFTDTQYF. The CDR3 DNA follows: TGTGCCTGGAGTCGAGATTTTACAGATACGCAGTATTTT.